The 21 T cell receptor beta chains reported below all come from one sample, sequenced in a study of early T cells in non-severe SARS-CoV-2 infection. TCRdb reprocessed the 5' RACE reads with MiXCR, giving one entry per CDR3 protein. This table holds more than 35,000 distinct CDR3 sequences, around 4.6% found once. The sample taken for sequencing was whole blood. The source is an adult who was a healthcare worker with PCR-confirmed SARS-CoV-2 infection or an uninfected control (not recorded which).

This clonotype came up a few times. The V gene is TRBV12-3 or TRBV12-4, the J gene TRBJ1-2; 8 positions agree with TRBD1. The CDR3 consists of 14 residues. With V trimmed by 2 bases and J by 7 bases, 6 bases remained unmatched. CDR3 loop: CASSLSGQGFGYTF. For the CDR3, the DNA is TGTGCCAGCAGTTTATCTGGACAGGGCTTTGGCTACACCTTC.

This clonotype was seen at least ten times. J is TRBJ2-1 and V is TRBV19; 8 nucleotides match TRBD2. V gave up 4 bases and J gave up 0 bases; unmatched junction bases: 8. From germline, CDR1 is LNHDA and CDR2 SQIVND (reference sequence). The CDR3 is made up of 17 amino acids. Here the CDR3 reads CASSRTTAGASYNEQFF. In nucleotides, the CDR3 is TGTGCCAGTAGTAGGACTACAGCGGGGGCCTCCTACAATGAGCAGTTCTTC.

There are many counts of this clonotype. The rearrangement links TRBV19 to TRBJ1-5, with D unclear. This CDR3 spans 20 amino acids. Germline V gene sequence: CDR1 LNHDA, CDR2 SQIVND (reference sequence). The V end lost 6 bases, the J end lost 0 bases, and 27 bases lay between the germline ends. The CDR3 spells CASSKAGSHTPAYSNQPQHF. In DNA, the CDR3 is TGTGCCAGTAGCAAAGCGGGCAGTCACACACCCGCATATAGCAATCAGCCCCAGCATTTT.

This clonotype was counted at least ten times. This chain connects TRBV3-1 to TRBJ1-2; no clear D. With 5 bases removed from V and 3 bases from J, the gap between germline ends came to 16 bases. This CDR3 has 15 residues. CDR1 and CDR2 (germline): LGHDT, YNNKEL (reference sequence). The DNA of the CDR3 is TGTGCCAGCAGCGCCCTGCTGGGTTTTCACTATGGCTACACCTTC. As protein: CASSALLGFHYGYTF.

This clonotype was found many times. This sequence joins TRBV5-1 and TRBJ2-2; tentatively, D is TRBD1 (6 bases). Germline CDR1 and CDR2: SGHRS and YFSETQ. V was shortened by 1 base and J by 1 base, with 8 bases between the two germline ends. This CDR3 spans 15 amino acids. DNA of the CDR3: TGCGCCAGCAGCTTGACAGGGCAGAACACCGGGGAGCTGTTTTTT. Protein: CASSLTGQNTGELFF.

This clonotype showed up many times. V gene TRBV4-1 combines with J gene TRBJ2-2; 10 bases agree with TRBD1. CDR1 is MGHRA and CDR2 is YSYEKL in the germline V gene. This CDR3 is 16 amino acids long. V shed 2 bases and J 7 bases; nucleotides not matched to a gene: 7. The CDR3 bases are TGCGCCAGCAGCCAAACCGGGACAGGGGCTGGCGGGGAGCTGTTTTTT. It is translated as CASSQTGTGAGGELFF.

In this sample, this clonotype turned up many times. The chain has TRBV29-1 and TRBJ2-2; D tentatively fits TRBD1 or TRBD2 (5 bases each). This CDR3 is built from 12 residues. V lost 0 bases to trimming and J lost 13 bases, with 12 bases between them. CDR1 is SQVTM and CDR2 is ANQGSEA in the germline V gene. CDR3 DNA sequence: TGCAGCGTTGAAGATGGGACCAGAGGGCTGTTTTTT. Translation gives CSVEDGTRGLFF.

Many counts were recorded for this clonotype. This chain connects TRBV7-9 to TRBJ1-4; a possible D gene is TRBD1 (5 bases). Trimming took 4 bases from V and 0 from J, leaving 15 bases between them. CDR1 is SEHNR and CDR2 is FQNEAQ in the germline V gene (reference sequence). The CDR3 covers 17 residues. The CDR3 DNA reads TGTGCCAGCAGCTCGGGAGGGCAGGGCACAACTAATGAAAAACTGTTTTTT. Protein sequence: CASSSGGQGTTNEKLFF.

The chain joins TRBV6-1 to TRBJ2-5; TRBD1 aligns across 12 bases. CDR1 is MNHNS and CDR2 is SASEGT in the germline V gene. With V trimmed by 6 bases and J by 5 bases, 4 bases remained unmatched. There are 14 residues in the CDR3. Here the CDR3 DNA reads TGTGCCAGCAGCGGGACAGGGGGCAAGGAGACCCAGTACTTC. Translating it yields CASSGTGGKETQYF.

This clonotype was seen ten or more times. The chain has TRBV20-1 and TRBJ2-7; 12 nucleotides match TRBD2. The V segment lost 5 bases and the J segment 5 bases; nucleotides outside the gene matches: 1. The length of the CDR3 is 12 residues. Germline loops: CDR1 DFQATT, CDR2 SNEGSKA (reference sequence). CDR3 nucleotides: TGCAGTGCTCTAGCGGGGGGGGACGAGCAGTACTTC. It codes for CSALAGGDEQYF.

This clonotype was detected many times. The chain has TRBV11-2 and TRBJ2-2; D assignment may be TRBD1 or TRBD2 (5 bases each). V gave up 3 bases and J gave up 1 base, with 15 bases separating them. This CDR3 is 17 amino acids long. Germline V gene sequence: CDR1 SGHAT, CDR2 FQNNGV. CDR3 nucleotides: TGTGCCAGCAGCTTGACCGGGACGGTATTGAACACCGGGGAGCTGTTTTTT. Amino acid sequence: CASSLTGTVLNTGELFF.

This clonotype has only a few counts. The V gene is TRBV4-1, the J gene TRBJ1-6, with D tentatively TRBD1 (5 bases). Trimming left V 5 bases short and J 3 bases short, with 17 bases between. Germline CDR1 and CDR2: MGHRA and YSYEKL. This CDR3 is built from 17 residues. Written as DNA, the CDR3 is TGCGCCAGCAGCAGTTCCCGGGGGGGAATCTATAATTCACCCCTCCACTTT. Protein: CASSSSRGGIYNSPLHF.

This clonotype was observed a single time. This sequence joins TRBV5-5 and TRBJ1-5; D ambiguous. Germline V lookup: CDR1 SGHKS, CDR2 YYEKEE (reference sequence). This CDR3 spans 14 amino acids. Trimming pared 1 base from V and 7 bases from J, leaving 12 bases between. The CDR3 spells CASSLSADLQPQHF. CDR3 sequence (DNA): TGTGCCAGCAGCTTGTCGGCGGACTTACAGCCCCAGCATTTT.

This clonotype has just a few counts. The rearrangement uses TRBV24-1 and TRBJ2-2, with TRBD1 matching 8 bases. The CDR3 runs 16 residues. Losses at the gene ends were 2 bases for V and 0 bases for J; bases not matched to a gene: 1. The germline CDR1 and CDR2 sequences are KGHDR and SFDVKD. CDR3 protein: CATSDSGGTNTGELFF. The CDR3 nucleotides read TGTGCCACCAGTGATTCAGGGGGCACGAACACCGGGGAGCTGTTTTTT.

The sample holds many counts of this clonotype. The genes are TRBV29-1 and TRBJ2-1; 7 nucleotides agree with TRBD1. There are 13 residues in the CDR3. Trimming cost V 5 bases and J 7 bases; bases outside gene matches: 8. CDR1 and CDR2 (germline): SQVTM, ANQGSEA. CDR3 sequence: CSVLSRGLNEQFF. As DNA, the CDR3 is TGCAGCGTTCTGAGCAGGGGGTTGAATGAGCAGTTCTTC.

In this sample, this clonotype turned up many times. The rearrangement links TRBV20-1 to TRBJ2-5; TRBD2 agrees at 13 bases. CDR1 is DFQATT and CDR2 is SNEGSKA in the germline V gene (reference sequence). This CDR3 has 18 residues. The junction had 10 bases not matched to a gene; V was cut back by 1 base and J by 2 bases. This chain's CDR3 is CSARGLTSGGIPQETQYF. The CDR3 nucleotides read TGCAGTGCTAGAGGTTTGACTAGCGGGGGGATCCCTCAAGAGACCCAGTACTTC.

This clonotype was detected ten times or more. CDR3 sequence (DNA): TGTGCCAGCAGTCTTTGGGACAGGGCGAAGGGCTACACCTTC. This encodes CASSLWDRAKGYTF. This sequence joins TRBV12-3 or TRBV12-4 and TRBJ1-2; 9 positions match TRBD1. After removal of 5 bases from V and 8 bases from J, the junction contained 9 bases not matched to a gene. The CDR3 loop spans 14 amino acids.

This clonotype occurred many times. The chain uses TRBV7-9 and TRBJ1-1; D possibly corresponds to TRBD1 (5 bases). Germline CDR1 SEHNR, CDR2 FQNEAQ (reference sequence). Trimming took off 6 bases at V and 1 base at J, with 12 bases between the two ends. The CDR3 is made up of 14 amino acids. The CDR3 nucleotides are TGTGCCAGCAGGATGGGGGAGGGGAACACTGAAGCTTTCTTT. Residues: CASRMGEGNTEAFF.

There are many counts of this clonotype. In nucleotides, the CDR3 is TGTGCCAGCAGTACCCTCAGGGGGGATCGCTACACCTTC. Translation gives CASSTLRGDRYTF. The chain couples TRBV12-3 or TRBV12-4 to TRBJ1-2, with TRBD1 identical over 7 bases. J gave up 9 bases and V 5 bases, and 9 bases lay outside the gene matches. This CDR3 region has 13 residues.

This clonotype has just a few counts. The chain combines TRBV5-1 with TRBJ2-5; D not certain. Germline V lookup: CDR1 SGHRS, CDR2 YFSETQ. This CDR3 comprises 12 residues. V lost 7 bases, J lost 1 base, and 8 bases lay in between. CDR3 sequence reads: CASGRTQETQYF. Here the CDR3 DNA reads TGCGCCAGCGGACGCACCCAAGAGACCCAGTACTTC.

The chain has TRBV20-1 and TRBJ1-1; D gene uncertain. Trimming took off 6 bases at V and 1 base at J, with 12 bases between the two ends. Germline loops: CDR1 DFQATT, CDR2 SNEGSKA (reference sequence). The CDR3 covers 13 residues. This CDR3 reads CSAWAVENTEAFF. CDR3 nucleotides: TGCAGTGCCTGGGCCGTCGAGAACACTGAAGCTTTCTTT.